The clone carrying this T cell receptor beta chain was recorded a few times. Antigen specificity is unknown. These data originate in a study of T cells in Graves' hyperthyroidism and ophthalmopathy. Points from the study as a whole: Model output signaled ophthalmopathy a median roughly six months ahead of onset. By a 13 V-J model, ophthalmopathy was set apart from stable hyperthyroidism. Appearing also in blood were most of the thyroid clonotypes expanded above 0.001.

The CDR3 runs 17 residues. V was cut by 5 bases and J by 0 bases, with 14 bases left in between. Germline lookup yields CDR1 SGHTA and CDR2 FQGNSA. Clinical symptoms, serum thyroxine and TRAb, thyroid ultrasound and orbital computed tomography together formed the diagnostic basis. RNA transcripts gave rise to amplified TCR beta CDR3 regions. The HTBI set primed first-round TCR CDR3 RT-PCR. A single record per CDR3 protein comes from TCRdb applying MiXCR to the multiplex PCR reads. The sample consists of 660,000 or so distinct CDR3 sequences, just under 45% of them appearing once. Sequences were obtained from peripheral blood or thyroid tissue (not recorded which). The receptor comes from an adult man with Graves' disease, either hyperthyroidism or ophthalmopathy (not recorded which). The chain combines TRBV7-2 with TRBJ2-6; perhaps TRBD1 as D (6 bases). CDR3 in DNA: TGTGCCAGCAGCATCCCGACAGGCTACTCTGGGGCCAACGTCCTGACTTTC. Translating gives CASSIPTGYSGANVLTF.